This record looks at one TCR beta chain sequence and its context. Antigen unknown. TCR beta libraries were built from RNA through three nested multiplex PCR rounds using modified ARM-PCR. TCRB cDNA was made from around 450 ng total RNA. These TCRB libraries lack any described unique molecular identifiers. TCRdb used MiXCR to reprocess the multiplex PCR reads, holding one entry per CDR3 protein. Of about 15,000 distinct CDR3 sequences listed, roughly 74% are singletons. The data originate from a study of tumor-infiltrating lymphocytes in glioblastoma multiforme. General observations from the study: Functional subtype sorting of these T cells was not performed. Clone frequencies may be distorted by unequal TCR transcripts per cell.

Losses at the gene ends were 4 bases for V and 0 bases for J; bases not matched to a gene: 6. The germline CDR1 and CDR2 sequences are SGHAT and FQNNGV. The length of the CDR3 is 16 residues. Material: brain tumor tissue. The source is a male donor with glioblastoma. The chain joins TRBV11-2 to TRBJ2-4; TRBD2 agrees at 7 bases. CDR3 residues: CASSWGGTTAKNIQYF. CDR3 nucleotide sequence: TGTGCCAGCAGCTGGGGGGGGACGACAGCCAAAAACATTCAGTACTTC.